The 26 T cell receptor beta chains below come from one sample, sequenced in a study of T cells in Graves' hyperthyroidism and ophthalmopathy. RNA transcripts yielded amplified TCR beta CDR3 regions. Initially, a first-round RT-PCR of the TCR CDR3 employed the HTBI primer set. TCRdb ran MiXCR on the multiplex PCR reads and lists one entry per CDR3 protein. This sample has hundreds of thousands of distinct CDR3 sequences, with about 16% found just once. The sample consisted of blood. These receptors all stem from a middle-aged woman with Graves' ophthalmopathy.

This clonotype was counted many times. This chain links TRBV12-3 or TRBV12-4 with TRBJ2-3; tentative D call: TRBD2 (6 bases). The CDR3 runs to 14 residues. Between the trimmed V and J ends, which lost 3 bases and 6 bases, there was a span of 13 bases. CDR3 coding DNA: TGTGCCAGCAGTTTGGACTACAGGCCGGATACGCAGTATTTT. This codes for CASSLDYRPDTQYF.

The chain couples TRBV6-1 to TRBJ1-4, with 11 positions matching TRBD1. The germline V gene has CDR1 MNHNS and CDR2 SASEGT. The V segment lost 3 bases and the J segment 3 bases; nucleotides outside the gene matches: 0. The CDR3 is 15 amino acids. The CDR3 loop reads CASSEGQGANEKLFF. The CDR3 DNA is TGTGCCAGCAGTGAGGGACAGGGGGCTAATGAAAAACTGTTTTTT.

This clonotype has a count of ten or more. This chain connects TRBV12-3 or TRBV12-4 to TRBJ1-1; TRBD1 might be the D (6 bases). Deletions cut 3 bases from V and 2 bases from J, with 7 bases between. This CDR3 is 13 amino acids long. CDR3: CASSLGANTEAFF. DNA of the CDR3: TGTGCCAGCAGTTTGGGGGCAAACACTGAAGCTTTCTTT.

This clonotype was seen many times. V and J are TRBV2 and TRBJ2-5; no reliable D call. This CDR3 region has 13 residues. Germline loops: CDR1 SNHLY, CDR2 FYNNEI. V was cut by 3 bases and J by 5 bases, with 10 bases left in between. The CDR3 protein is CASSDSELETQYF. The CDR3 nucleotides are TGTGCCAGCAGTGATTCGGAGTTGGAGACCCAGTACTTC. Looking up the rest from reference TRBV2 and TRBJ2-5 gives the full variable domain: EPEVTQTPSHQVTQMGQEVILRCVPISNHLYFYWYRQILGQKVEFLVSFYNNEISEKSEIFDDQFSVERPDGSNFTLKIRSTKLEDSAMYFCASSDSELETQYFGPGTRLLVL.

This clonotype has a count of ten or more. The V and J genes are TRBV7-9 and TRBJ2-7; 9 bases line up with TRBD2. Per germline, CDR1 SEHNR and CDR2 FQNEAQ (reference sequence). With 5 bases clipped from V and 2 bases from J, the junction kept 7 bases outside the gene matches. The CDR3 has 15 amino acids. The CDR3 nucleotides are TGTGCCAGCAGCCCAAACGCGGGAGGGCCCTACGAGCAGTACTTC. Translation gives CASSPNAGGPYEQYF.

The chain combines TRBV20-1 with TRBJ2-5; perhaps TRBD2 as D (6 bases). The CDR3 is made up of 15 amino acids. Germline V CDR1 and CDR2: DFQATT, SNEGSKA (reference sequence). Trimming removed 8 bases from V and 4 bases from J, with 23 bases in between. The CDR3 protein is CSPLGGGPSGETQYF. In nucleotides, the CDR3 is TGCAGTCCCCTGGGAGGAGGGCCATCGGGAGAGACCCAGTACTTC.

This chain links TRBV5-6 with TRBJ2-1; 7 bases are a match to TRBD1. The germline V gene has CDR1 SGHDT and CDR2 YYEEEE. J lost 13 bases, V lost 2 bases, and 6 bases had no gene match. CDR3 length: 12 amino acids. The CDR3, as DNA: TGTGCCAGCAGCTTACTACAGGGGAATCAGTTCTTC. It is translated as CASSLLQGNQFF.

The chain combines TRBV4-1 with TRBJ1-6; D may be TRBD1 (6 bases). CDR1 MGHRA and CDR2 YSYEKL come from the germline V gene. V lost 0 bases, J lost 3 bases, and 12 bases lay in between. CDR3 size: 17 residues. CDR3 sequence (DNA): TGCGCCAGCAGCCAAGAGCCTACAGGGAACTATAATTCACCCCTCCACTTT. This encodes CASSQEPTGNYNSPLHF.

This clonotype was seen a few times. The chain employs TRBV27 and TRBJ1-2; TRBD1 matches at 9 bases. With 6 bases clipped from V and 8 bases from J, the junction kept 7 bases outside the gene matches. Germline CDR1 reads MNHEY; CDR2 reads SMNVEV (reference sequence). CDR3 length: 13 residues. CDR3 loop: CASSPGTGSGYTF. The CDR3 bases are TGTGCCAGCAGCCCGGGGACAGGGTCCGGCTACACCTTC.

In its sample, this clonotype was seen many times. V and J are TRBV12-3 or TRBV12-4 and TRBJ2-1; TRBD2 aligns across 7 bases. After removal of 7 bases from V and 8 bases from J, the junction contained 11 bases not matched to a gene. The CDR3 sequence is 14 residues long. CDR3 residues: CASILGSGKYEQFF. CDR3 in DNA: TGTGCCAGCATACTCGGGAGCGGGAAGTATGAGCAGTTCTTC.

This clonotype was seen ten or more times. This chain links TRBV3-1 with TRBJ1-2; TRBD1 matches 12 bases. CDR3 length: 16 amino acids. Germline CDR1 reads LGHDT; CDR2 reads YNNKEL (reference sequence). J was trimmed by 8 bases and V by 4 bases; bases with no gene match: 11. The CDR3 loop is CASSLSGTGGRRGYTF. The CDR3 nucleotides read TGTGCCAGCAGCCTATCCGGGACAGGGGGCAGGAGAGGCTACACCTTC. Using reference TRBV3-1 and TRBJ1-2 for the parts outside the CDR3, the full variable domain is DTAVSQTPKYLVTQMGNDKSIKCEQNLGHDTMYWYKQDSKKFLKIMFSYNNKELIINETVPNRFSPKSPDKAHLNLHINSLELGDSAVYFCASSLSGTGGRRGYTFGSGTRLTVV.

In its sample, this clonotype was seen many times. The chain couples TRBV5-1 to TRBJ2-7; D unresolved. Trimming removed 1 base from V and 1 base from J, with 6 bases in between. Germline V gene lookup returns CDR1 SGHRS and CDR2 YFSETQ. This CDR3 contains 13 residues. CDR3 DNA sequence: TGCGCCAGCAGCTTGTGGGTATCCTACGAGCAGTACTTC. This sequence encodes CASSLWVSYEQYF.

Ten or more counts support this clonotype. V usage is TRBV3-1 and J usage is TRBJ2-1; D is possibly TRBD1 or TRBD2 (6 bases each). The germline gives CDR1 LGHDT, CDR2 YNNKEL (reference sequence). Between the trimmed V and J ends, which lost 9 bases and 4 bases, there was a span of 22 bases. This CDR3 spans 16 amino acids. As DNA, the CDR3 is TGTGCCAGTGGGGGCGGGGAAACCCGTCCATACAATGAGCAGTTCTTC. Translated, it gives CASGGGETRPYNEQFF.

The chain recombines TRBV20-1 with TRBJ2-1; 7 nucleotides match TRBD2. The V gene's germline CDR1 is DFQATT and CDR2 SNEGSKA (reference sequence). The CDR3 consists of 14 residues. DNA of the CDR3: TGCAGCTCACCTTCCCCCGGGACTAACAATGAGCAGTTCTTC. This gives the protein CSSPSPGTNNEQFF.

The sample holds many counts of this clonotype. The CDR3 reads CASSRDYEFGEQFF. The CDR3 DNA is TGCGCCAGCAGCCGGGACTACGAATTTGGGGAGCAGTTCTTC. The J gene is TRBJ2-1, the V gene TRBV5-1, with 7 bases identical to TRBD2. From germline, CDR1 is SGHRS and CDR2 YFSETQ. The trim removed 4 bases at V and 10 bases at J, leaving 11 bases unmatched. The CDR3 is 14 residues long.

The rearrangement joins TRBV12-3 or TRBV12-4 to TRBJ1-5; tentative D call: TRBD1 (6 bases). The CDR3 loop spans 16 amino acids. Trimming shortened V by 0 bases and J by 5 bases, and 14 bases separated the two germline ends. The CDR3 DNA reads TGTGCCAGCAGTTTAGCGAGTGCCAGGGGTTATCAGCCCCAGCATTTT. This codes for CASSLASARGYQPQHF.

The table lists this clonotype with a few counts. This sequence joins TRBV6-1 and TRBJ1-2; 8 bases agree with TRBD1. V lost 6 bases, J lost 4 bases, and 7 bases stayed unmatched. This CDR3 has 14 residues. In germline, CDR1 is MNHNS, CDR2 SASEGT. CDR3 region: CASSLGQAAYGYTF. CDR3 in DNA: TGTGCCAGCAGCTTGGGACAGGCGGCCTATGGCTACACCTTC.

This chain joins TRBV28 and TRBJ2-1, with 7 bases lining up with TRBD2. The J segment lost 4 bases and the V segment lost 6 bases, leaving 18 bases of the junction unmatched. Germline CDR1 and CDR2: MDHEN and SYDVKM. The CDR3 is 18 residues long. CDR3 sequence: CASRLSPVVSGEYNEQFF. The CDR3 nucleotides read TGTGCCAGCAGACTTTCGCCTGTGGTGAGCGGGGAATACAATGAGCAGTTCTTC. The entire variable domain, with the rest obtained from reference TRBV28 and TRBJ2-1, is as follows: DVKVTQSSRYLVKRTGEKVFLECVQDMDHENMFWYRQDPGLGLRLIYFSYDVKMKEKGDIPEGYSVSREKKERFSLILESASTNQTSMYLCASRLSPVVSGEYNEQFFGPGTRLTVL.

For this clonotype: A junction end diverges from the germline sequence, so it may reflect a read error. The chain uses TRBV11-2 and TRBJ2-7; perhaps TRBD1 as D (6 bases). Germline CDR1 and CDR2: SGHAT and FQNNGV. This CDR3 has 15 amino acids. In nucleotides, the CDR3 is TGTGCCGGCAGCTGGACAGCCATAGGCTCCTACGAGCAGTACTTC. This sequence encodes CAGSWTAIGSYEQYF.

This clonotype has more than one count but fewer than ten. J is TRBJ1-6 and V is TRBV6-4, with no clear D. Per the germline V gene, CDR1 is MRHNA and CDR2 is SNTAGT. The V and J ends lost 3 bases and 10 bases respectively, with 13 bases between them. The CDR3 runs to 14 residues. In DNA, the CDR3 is TGTGCCAGCAGTGATGGCCAAATCGGGTCACCCCTCCACTTT. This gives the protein CASSDGQIGSPLHF.

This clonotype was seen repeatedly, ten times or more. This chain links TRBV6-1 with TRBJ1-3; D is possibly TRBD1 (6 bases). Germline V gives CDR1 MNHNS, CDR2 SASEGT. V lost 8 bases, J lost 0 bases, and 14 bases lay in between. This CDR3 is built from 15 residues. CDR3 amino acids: CASRGPQRSGNTIYF. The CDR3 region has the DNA TGTGCCAGCCGGGGGCCCCAGCGCTCTGGAAACACCATATATTTT.

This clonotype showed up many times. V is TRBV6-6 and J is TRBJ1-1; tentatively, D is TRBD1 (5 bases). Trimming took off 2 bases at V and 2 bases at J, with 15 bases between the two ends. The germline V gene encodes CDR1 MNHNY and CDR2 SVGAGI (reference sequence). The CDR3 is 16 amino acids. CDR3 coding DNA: TGTGCCAGCAGTTACAGCCCGGGGCCAGTCAACACTGAAGCTTTCTTT. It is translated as CASSYSPGPVNTEAFF.

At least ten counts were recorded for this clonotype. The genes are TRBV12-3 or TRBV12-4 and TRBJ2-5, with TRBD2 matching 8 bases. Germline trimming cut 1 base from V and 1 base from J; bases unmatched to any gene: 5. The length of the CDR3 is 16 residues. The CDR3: CASSLGLAGVQETQYF. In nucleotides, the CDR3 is TGTGCCAGCAGTTTAGGGCTAGCGGGCGTCCAAGAGACCCAGTACTTC.

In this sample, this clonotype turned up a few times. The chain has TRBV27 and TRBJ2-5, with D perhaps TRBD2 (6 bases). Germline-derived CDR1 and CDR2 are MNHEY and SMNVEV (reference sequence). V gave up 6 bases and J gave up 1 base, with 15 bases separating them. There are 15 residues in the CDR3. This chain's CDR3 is CASRGGRGFQETQYF. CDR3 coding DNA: TGTGCCAGCAGGGGCGGGCGGGGCTTCCAAGAGACCCAGTACTTC.

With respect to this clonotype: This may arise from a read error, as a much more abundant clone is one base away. The CDR3 region is CASSPLGTAKETQHF. In DNA form, the CDR3 reads TGTGCCAGCTCACCACTCGGGACTGCAAAAGAGACCCAGCACTTC. The rearrangement uses TRBV18 and TRBJ2-5, with a tentative D call TRBD2 (6 bases). Germline V CDR1 and CDR2: KGHSH, LQKENI. There are 15 residues in the CDR3.

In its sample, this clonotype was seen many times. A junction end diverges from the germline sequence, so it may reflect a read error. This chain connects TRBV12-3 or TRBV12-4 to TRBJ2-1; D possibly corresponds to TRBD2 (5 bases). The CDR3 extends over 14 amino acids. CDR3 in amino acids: CASSLASSYNEQFF. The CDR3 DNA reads TGTGCCAGCAGTCTAGCATCCTCCTACAATGAGCAGTTCTTC.